Listed below are T cell receptor beta chains from one sample, sequenced in a study of T-cell reconstitution after alpha-beta-depleted transplantation in children. From the PCR reads, TCRdb called clonotypes with MiXCR, one entry per CDR3 protein. The table shows 190,000 or so distinct CDR3 sequences, with roughly 6.3% occurring only once. This specimen consisted of PBMCs, obtained before TCRalphabeta/CD19-depleted stem cell transplant. The receptor source for this set is a girl under two years old with combined immunodeficiency, due to receive a stem cell transplant. CDR3s include the opening cysteine and the closing phenylalanine or tryptophan.

v_call cdr3_aa
TRBV20-1 CSARAGTMYNEQFF
TRBV13 CASSLNPSYNEQFF
TRBV25-1 CASSEYQGGNTEAFF
TRBV27 CASSFFRGPYEQYF
TRBV18 CASSRLRGRPNEKLFF
TRBV7-6 CASSLVVNIGSVTTNEQFF
TRBV12-5 CASGLAGGWDEQFF
TRBV6-2/TRBV6-3 CASSYGRELYNEQFF
TRBV29-1 CSVAVPTGANYGYTF
TRBV25-1 CASKGQGSNSPLHF
TRBV2 CASSSLAGAFNEQFF
TRBV6-1 CASSESAPNSPLHF
TRBV12-3/TRBV12-4 CASSGTGLGETQYF
TRBV6-5 CASSWADPLYPPYEQYF
TRBV24-1 CATSDSRFGEQFF
TRBV7-6 CASSLDGGTGELFF
TRBV12-3/TRBV12-4 CASSQSDRGGVDEQFF
TRBV20-1 CSARVLGQETQYF
TRBV29-1 CSVEDPNRGRYNEQFF
TRBV29-1 CSVSSRNTIYF
TRBV12-3/TRBV12-4 CASSDPRASYEQYF
TRBV6-1 CASSRLRDHYEQYF
TRBV7-2 CASSLAESSYNEQFF
TRBV6-2/TRBV6-3 CASSLALIPNEQFF
TRBV7-9 CASSLKDRGFSDTQYF
TRBV11-1 CASSSPKGGVIEQYF
TRBV25-1 CASSDRDSSYEQYF
TRBV12-3/TRBV12-4 CASSETGVRAYEQYF
TRBV20-1 CSATGTRGAGELFF
TRBV7-6 CASSPLGANVYEQYF
TRBV6-5 CASSFLLLAGAYEQFF
TRBV28 CASSLGGPYGYTF
TRBV4-2 CASSQVRDNNEQFF
TRBV20-1 CSARDSLAGYNEQFF
TRBV20-1 CSARVPEMGAQHF
TRBV5-5 CASSLRLTVPQETQYF
TRBV6-2/TRBV6-3 CASSDLRDIQETQYF
TRBV11-2 CASSRTTLNEQFF
TRBV13 CASSVGRGTEAFF
TRBV10-3 CASRGQAEGNQPQHF
TRBV13 CASSLVNEANVLTF
TRBV5-6 CASSSVAGRAPNEQFF
TRBV29-1 CSVVGTEETQYF